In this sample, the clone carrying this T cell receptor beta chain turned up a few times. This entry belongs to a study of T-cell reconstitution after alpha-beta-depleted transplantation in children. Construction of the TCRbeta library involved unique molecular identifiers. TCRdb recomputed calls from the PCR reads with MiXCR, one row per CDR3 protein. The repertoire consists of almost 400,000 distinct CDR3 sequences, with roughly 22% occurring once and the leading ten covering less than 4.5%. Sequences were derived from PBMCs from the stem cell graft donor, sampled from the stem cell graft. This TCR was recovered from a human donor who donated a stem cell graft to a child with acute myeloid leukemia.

CDR3 coding DNA: TGTGCCACCAGTGATTTGGCCAGGGCCTGGGAGCAGTTCTTC. Amino acids: CATSDLARAWEQFF. This chain connects TRBV24-1 to TRBJ2-1, with D tentatively TRBD1 (5 bases). Between the trimmed V and J ends, which lost 0 bases and 10 bases, there was a span of 12 bases. There are 14 residues in the CDR3. CDR1 and CDR2 from the germline V gene are KGHDR and SFDVKD.